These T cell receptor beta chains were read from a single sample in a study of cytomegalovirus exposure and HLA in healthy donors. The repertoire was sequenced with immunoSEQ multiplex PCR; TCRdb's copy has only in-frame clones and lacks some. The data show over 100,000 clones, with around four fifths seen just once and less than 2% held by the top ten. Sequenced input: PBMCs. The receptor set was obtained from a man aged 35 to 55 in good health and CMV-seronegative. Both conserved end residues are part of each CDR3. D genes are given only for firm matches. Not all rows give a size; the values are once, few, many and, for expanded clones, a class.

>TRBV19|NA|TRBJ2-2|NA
CASSPGLWELFF
TGTGCCAGTAGCCCCGGACTGTGGGAGCTGTTTTTT
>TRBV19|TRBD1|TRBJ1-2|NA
CASSIQGAWNGYTF
TGTGCCAGTAGTATCCAGGGGGCATGGAATGGCTACACCTTC
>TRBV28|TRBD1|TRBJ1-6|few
CASSLLGGTENSPLHF
TGTGCCAGCAGTTTATTGGGTGGGACAGAGAATTCACCCCTCCACTTT
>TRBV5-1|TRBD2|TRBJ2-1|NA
CASTRGLAGGGNEQFF
TGCGCCAGCACGCGGGGACTAGCGGGAGGAGGCAATGAGCAGTTCTTC
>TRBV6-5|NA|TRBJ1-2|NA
CASKAGYNYGYTF
TGTGCCAGCAAGGCAGGGTATAACTATGGCTACACCTTC
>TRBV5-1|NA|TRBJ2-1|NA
CASSLAGFSAPFF
TGCGCCAGCAGCTTGGCCGGGTTTTCTGCACCGTTCTTC
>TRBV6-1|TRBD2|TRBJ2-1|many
CASSRSTSGSNEQFF
TGTGCCAGCAGTCGGTCGACTAGCGGGAGTAATGAGCAGTTCTTC
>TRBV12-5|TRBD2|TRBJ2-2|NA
CASGFRTSGSPTGLFF
TGTGCTAGTGGTTTCCGGACTAGCGGGTCCCCTACCGGGCTGTTTTTT
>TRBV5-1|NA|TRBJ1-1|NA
CASSLAPSTEAFF
TGCGCCAGCAGCTTGGCGCCCAGCACTGAAGCTTTCTTT
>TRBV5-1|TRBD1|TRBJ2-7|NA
CASSMDRGRFNEQYF
TGCGCCAGCAGCATGGACAGGGGACGCTTTAACGAGCAGTACTTC
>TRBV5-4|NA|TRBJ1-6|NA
CASSLANSPLHF
TGTGCCAGCAGCTTAGCCAATTCACCCCTCCACTTT
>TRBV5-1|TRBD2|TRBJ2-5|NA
CASSLDSGVGRETQYF
TGCGCCAGCAGCTTGGATAGCGGGGTGGGTCGTGAGACCCAGTACTTC
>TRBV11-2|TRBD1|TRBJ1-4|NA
CASSPGTGTNEKLFF
TGTGCCAGCAGCCCCGGGACAGGGACTAATGAAAAACTGTTTTTT
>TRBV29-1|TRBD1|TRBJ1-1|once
CSVGTGGITEAFF
TGCAGCGTAGGGACAGGGGGCATCACTGAAGCTTTCTTT
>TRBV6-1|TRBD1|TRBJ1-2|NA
CASSDRTWTGGGYTF
TGTGCCAGCAGTGATCGAACGTGGACAGGGGGTGGCTACACCTTC
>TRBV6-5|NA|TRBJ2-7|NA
CASSSLTASYEQYF
TGTGCCAGCAGTTCCTTGACAGCTTCCTACGAGCAGTACTTC
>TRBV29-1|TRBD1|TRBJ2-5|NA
CSGGQQETQYF
TGCAGCGGGGGACAGCAAGAGACCCAGTACTTC
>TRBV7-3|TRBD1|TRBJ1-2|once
CASSPHVQGRYGYTF
TGTGCCAGCAGCCCCCATGTACAGGGGAGGTATGGCTACACCTTC
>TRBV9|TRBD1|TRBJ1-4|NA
CASSVSGTGFEKLFF
TGTGCCAGCAGCGTATCCGGGACAGGCTTTGAAAAACTGTTTTTT
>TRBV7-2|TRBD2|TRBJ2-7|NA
CASSSMGTTAYEQYF
TGTGCCAGCAGCTCCATGGGGACTACCGCCTACGAGCAGTACTTC
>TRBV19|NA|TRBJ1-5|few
CASSPLSGGTNQPQHF
TGTGCCAGTAGTCCGTTGTCGGGGGGAACCAATCAGCCCCAGCATTTT
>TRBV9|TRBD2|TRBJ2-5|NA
CASTPSGGAAETQYF
TGTGCCAGCACCCCAAGCGGGGGGGCCGCTGAGACCCAGTACTTC
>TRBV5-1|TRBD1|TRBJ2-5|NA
CASSPRQGLETQYF
TGCGCCAGCAGCCCCAGACAGGGGCTGGAGACCCAGTACTTC
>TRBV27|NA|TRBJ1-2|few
CASRASGFNYGYTF
TGTGCCAGCAGGGCCTCGGGGTTTAACTATGGCTACACCTTC
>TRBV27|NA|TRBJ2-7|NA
CASPEGEQYF
TGTGCCAGCCCCGAGGGCGAGCAGTACTTC
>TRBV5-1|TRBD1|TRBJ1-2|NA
CASSRDRGDGYTF
TGCGCCAGCAGCAGGGACAGGGGCGATGGCTACACCTTC
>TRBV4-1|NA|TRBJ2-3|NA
CASSQLSTDTQYF
TGCGCCAGCAGCCAACTAAGCACAGATACGCAGTATTTT
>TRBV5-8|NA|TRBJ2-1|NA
CASSLPGSVNEQFF
TGTGCCAGCAGCTTGCCGGGATCGGTCAATGAGCAGTTCTTC
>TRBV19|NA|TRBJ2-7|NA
CASASGNYEQYF
TGTGCCAGCGCATCAGGGAACTACGAGCAGTACTTC
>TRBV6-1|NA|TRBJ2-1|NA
CASSRGGYSYNEQFF
TGTGCCAGCAGCCGGGGAGGATACTCCTACAATGAGCAGTTCTTC
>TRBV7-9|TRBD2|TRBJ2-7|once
CASSASGGSSYEQYF
TGTGCCAGCAGCGCTAGCGGGGGCAGCTCCTACGAGCAGTACTTC
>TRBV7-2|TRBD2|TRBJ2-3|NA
CASRSSGRALYF
TGTGCCAGCAGGTCGAGCGGGAGGGCCCTGTATTTT
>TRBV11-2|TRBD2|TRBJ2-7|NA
CASSSGTSLYEQYF
TGTGCCAGCAGCTCCGGGACTAGCCTCTACGAGCAGTACTTC
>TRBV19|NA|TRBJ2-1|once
CASSDGGAYNEQFF
TGTGCCAGTAGTGACGGGGGAGCCTACAATGAGCAGTTCTTC
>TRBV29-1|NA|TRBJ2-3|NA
CSVPPGLGTDTQYF
TGCAGCGTTCCACCGGGACTGGGAACAGATACGCAGTATTTT
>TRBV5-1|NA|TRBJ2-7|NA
CASSLEASRSYEQYF
TGCGCCAGCAGCTTGGAAGCGTCCCGCTCCTACGAGCAGTACTTC
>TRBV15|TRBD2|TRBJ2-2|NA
CATSTSSGSKTGELFF
TGTGCCACCAGCACATCTAGCGGGAGCAAAACCGGGGAGCTGTTTTTT
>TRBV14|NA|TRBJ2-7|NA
CASSLTGEGYEQYF
TGTGCCAGCAGCCTGACAGGAGAAGGCTACGAGCAGTACTTC
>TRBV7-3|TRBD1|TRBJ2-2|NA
CASSSGQGTGELFF
TGTGCCAGCAGCTCGGGACAGGGGACCGGGGAGCTGTTTTTT
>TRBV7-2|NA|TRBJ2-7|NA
CASSLEGASSYEQYF
TGTGCCAGCAGCTTAGAAGGGGCCAGCTCCTACGAGCAGTACTTC
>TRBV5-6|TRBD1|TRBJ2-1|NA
CASSLVTGDLFNYEQFF
TGTGCCAGCAGCTTGGTGACAGGGGACCTTTTTAACTATGAGCAGTTCTTC
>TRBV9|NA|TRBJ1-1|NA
CASSVGRENMNTEAFF
TGTGCCAGCAGCGTTGGGCGGGAGAACATGAACACTGAAGCTTTCTTT
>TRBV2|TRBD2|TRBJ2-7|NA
CASSEFRGGDYEQYF
TGTGCCAGCAGTGAATTCCGGGGGGGGGACTACGAGCAGTACTTC
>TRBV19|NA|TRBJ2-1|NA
CASSIRQGTDEQFF
TGTGCCAGTAGTATCCGCCAGGGAACGGATGAGCAGTTCTTC
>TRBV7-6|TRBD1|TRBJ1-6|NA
CASSSEGQYNSPLHF
TGTGCCAGCAGCTCCGAGGGACAGTATAATTCACCCCTCCACTTT
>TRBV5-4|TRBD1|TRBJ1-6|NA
CASSLDRGYSPLHF
TGTGCCAGCAGCTTAGACAGGGGTTACTCACCCCTCCACTTT
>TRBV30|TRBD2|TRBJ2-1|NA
CAWSVLGAGGIYNEQFF
TGTGCCTGGAGTGTACTCGGAGCGGGAGGTATATACAATGAGCAGTTCTTC